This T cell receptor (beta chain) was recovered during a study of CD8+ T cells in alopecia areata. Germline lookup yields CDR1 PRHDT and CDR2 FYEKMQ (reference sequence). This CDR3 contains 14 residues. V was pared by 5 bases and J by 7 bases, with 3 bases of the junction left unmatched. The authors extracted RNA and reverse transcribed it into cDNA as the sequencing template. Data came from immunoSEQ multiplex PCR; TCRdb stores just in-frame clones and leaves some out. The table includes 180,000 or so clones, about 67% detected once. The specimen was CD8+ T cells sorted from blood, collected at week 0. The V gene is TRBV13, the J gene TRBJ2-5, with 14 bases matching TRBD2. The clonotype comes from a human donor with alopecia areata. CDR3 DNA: TGTGCCAGCAGCCCCGGGACTAGCGGGGGGACCCAGTACTTC. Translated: CASSPGTSGGTQYF.